A selection of T cell receptor beta chains follows, all from one sample in a study of shared clonotypes between healthy human individuals. Sequencing was performed with immunoSEQ multiplex PCR; in TCRdb, only in-frame clones are kept and a portion is missing. The sample carries 2 million to 2.5 million clones, less than 95% recorded once. What was sequenced was naive CD4+ T cells from PBMCs. The receptors shown here come from a man between 18 and 35 years old in good health. Some clones in this sample may be carry-over from other donors' samples. Each CDR3 is given without its conserved first and last residue. For some rows the clone size is stated as once, few or many, or as a class when expanded; others skip it.

J gene,V gene,clone size,CDR3 protein
TRBJ2-3,TRBV20-1,once,SAREKHTQY
TRBJ2-2,TRBV5-1,-,ASSFRTANTGELF
TRBJ2-5,TRBV25-1,-,ASSRLAGGGETQY
TRBJ2-5,TRBV2,-,ASSVVRAQETQY
TRBJ2-7,TRBV29-1,-,SVARGTHGYEQY
TRBJ2-3,TRBV11-2,-,ASSQEADTQY
TRBJ2-5,TRBV5-1,-,ASSLVGTGSETQY
TRBJ2-1,TRBV11-2,-,ASSLDSSTSGRSNEQF
TRBJ1-4,TRBV4-3,-,ASSQEGEAGEEKLF
TRBJ2-7,TRBV27,-,ASTTGQRLYEQY
TRBJ1-4,TRBV5-5,-,ASSLSAGLGGEKLF
TRBJ1-4,TRBV6-5,-,AGRRGVDEKLF
TRBJ2-5,TRBV19,-,ASSYRDRGVGETQY
TRBJ2-4,TRBV7-9,-,ASSPGQGNIQY
TRBJ1-2,TRBV15,-,ATSQIQGSYGYT
TRBJ1-2,TRBV6-4,-,ASSQSGTGLYGYT
TRBJ1-5,TRBV28,-,ASSDSGGAGGNQPQH
TRBJ2-1,TRBV18,-,ASSPYPTGGKIRTYNEQF
TRBJ2-2,TRBV7-2,-,ASSSRQGLAGGTGELF
TRBJ2-7,TRBV14,-,ASSQDRFQGLPEQY
TRBJ2-2,TRBV18,-,ASSPRTGELF
TRBJ2-6,TRBV28,-,ASSFTPSSDSGANVLT
TRBJ2-4,TRBV19,-,ASSKSRDIQY
TRBJ1-1,TRBV30,-,AWSDDGQGLTEAF
TRBJ1-4,TRBV6-8,-,ASSYKCRPGQQIEKLF
TRBJ2-5,TRBV7-2,-,ASSLEGSAETQY
TRBJ2-6,TRBV6-5,-,ATRLSGANVLT
TRBJ2-1,TRBV5-1,once,ASSLGLASNEQF
TRBJ1-5,TRBV5-1,-,ASSRGGGEAQPQH
TRBJ2-7,TRBV7-2,-,ASTLGGSASYEQY
TRBJ2-7,TRBV7-9,-,ASSSLPDVSNSYEQY
TRBJ2-5,TRBV27,-,ASSSTSGTRKETQY
TRBJ2-1,TRBV12-5,few,ASGLGYNEQF
TRBJ2-7,TRBV27,-,ASSLGAPRYEQY
TRBJ1-2,TRBV28,-,ASTARFGYT
TRBJ2-7,TRBV6-1,once,ARTRTGDYYEQY
TRBJ1-1,TRBV20-1,-,STRRREAF
TRBJ1-2,TRBV5-6,-,ASSPTSYNYGYT
TRBJ2-7,TRBV27,-,ASSLRDSLPTYEQY
TRBJ2-1,TRBV18,-,ASSLPSGTGAYNEQF
TRBJ2-5,TRBV6-5,once,ASSPPGQETQY
TRBJ2-1,TRBV6-5,-,ASKKNEQF
TRBJ1-1,TRBV11-2,-,ASSPRTGVNTEAF
TRBJ1-6,TRBV4-3,once,ASSQEPGENSPLH
TRBJ1-2,TRBV28,-,ASSLFLAPRGTALNYGYT
TRBJ2-1,TRBV5-1,-,ASSLLAGGTSYNEQF
TRBJ2-2,TRBV5-1,few,ASSPNLGTGELF
TRBJ2-1,TRBV7-2,-,ASSSASGRGFNEQF
TRBJ2-2,TRBV27,-,ASRGQGANTGELF
TRBJ2-1,TRBV9,-,ASSVGAYNNEQF
TRBJ2-3,TRBV18,-,ASHTGSTDTQY
TRBJ2-7,TRBV28,-,ASSLSLRGPGEQY
TRBJ2-1,TRBV18,-,ASSPVKSWDWGNEQF
TRBJ1-2,TRBV7-9,-,ASSFGRNYGYT
TRBJ1-3,TRBV18,-,ASSLNRDIYSGNTIY
TRBJ2-1,TRBV28,-,ASSWGGGTNEQF